This TCR beta chain was observed in a study of shared clonotypes between healthy human individuals. Profiling relied on immunoSEQ multiplex PCR, and the TCRdb table lists in-frame clones only, not all of them. Of about 1.5 million clones listed, around 98% are singletons. The germline gives CDR1 SQVTM, CDR2 ANQGSEA. Trimming left V 3 bases short and J 5 bases short, with 13 bases between. CDR3 length: 13 residues. The chain uses TRBV29-1 and TRBJ2-5; the D is unclear. The sequence was collected from a man aged 25 to 45 in good health. Specimen: naive CD4+ T cells sorted from blood. Stated subset: CD45RA+ positively selected. The CDR3 nucleotides are TGCAGCGTTGACCGCATACTGTTTGAGACCCAGTACTTC. It is translated as CSVDRILFETQYF.